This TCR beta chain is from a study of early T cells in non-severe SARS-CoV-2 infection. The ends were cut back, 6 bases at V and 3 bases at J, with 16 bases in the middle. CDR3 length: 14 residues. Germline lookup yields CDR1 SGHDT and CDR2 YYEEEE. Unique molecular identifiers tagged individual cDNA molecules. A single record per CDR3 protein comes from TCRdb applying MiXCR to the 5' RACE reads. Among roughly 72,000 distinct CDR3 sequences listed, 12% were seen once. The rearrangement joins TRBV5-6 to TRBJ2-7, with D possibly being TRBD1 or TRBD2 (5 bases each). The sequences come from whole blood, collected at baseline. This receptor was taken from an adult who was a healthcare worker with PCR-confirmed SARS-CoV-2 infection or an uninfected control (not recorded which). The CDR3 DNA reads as TGTGCCAGCACCGCCGGGGCAGGATTCTACGAGCAGTACTTC. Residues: CASTAGAGFYEQYF.